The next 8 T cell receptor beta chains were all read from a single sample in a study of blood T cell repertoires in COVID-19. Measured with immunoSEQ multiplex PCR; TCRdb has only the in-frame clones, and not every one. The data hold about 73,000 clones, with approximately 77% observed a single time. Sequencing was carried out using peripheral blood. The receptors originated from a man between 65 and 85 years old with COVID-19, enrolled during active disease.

The CDR3 DNA is TGTGCCAGCAGCCAAGAACGAAAAGGGGGCGGAAAACTGTTTTTT. It codes for CASSQERKGGGKLFF. This chain uses TRBV4-2 with TRBJ1-4, with TRBD1 matching over 7 bases. Germline V gene lookup returns CDR1 LGHNA and CDR2 YNFKEQ. The trim removed 0 bases at V and 10 bases at J, leaving 8 bases unmatched. The CDR3 is 15 residues long.

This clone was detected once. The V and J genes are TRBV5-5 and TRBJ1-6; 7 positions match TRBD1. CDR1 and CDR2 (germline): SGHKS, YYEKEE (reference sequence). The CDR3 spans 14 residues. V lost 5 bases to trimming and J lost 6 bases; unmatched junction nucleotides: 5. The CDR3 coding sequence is TGTGCCAGCAGTATGGGACAGCTTAATTCACCCCTCCACTTT. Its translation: CASSMGQLNSPLHF.

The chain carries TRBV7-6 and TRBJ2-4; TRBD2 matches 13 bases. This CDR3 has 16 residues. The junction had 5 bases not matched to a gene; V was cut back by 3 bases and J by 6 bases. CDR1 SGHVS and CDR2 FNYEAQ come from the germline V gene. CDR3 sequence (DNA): TGTGCCAGCAGCTTGGGACTAGCGGGATATGGAAACATTCAGTACTTC. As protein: CASSLGLAGYGNIQYF.

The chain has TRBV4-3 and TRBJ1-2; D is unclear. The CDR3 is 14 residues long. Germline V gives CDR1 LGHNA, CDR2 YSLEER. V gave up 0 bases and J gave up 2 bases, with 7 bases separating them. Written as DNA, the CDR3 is TGCGCCAGCAGCCAAGAGACGGAGAACTATGGCTACACCTTC. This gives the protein CASSQETENYGYTF.

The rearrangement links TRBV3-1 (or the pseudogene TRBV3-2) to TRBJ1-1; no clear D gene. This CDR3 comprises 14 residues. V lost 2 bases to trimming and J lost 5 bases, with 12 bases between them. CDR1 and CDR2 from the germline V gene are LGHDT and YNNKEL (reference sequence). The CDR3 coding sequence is TGTGCCAGCAGCCAAATGGAGGGAGGAACTGAAGCTTTCTTT. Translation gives CASSQMEGGTEAFF.

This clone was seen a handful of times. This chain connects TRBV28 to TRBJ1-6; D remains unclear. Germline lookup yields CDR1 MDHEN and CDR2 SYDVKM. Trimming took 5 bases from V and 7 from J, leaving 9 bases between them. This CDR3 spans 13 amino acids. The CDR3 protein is CASSPRRNSPLHF. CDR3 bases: TGTGCCAGCAGTCCCAGGCGAAATTCACCCCTCCACTTT.

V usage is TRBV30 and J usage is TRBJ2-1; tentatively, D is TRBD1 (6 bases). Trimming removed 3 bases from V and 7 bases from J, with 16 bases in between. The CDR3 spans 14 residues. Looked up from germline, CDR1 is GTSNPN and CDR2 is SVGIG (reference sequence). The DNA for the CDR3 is TGTGCCTGGAGAAGGGACACAGGTTGGAATGAGCAGTTCTTC. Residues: CAWRRDTGWNEQFF.

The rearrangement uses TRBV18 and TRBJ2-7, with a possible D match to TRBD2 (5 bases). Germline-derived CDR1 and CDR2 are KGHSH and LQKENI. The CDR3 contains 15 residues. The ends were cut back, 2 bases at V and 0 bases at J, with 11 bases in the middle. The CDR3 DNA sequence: TGTGCCAGCTCACCATCGCCGGGGAGCTCCTACGAGCAGTACTTC. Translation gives CASSPSPGSSYEQYF.